This TCR beta chain was captured in a study of STAT5B mutations in CD4+ large granular lymphocyte leukemia. CDR1 and CDR2 (germline): KGHSH, LQKENI. This CDR3 is 12 amino acids long. V lost 8 bases to trimming and J lost 8 bases, with 12 bases between them. The data were produced by immunoSEQ multiplex PCR, yet TCRdb's version contains in-frame clones alone and is incomplete. In the table there are over 25,000 clones, about 74% of which are singletons. Whole-study results and caveats: No patients shared main leukemic clonotypes, though 25% to 30% appeared at low frequency elsewhere. Patient CD4-sorted repertoires stayed more clonal than healthy ones after leukemic-clone removal. TRBV06-family usage was enriched in top patient clones (8/27) versus controls (2/35).

As regards this clone: Its antigen is as yet unknown.

This receptor was taken from a human donor in good health. This sequence joins TRBV18 and TRBJ2-2; D is undetermined. The sequenced sample was CD4+ T cells from blood buffy coats. CDR3 sequence reads: CASQPNQGELFF. The CDR3 DNA is TGTGCCAGCCAACCCAACCAAGGGGAGCTGTTTTTT.